One sample yielded the 27 T cell receptor beta chains listed below, sequenced in a study of CD4 T cells in relation to SARS-CoV-2 and coronaviruses. Their specific antigens are unknown. Sequencing was performed with immunoSEQ multiplex PCR; in TCRdb, only in-frame clones are kept and a portion is missing. Of 30,000 or so clones listed, roughly 70% are singletons. CD4+ T cells from unexposed donors were obtained before the COVID-19 pandemic (2011-2018). After around nine days of culture, CD4+ T cells were isolated. The material sequenced was CD4+ T cells from PBMCs, cultured in vitro. The receptors shown here come from a human donor in good health.

The genes are TRBV5-5 and TRBJ2-1; 11 bases match TRBD2. The CDR3 runs 14 residues. Germline CDR1 SGHKS, CDR2 YYEKEE (reference sequence). The V gene end was trimmed by 6 bases and the J gene end by 6 bases; junction bases not matched to a gene: 5. The DNA of the CDR3 is TGTGCCAGCAACCGACTAGCGGGGCTCAATGAGCAGTTCTTC. It specifies CASNRLAGLNEQFF.

In this sample, this clone turned up a few times. The chain couples TRBV5-1 to TRBJ1-6; D not certain. The V end was cut by 3 bases, the J end by 0 bases, with 10 bases between. The CDR3 extends over 16 amino acids. Germline CDR1 SGHRS, CDR2 YFSETQ. The CDR3 loop is CASSSGRSSYNSPLHF. CDR3 DNA: TGCGCCAGCAGCTCGGGGAGAAGCTCCTATAATTCACCCCTCCACTTT.

The chain is built from TRBV6-5 and TRBJ1-3; a weak D match, TRBD1 (6 bases). Germline V lookup: CDR1 MNHEY, CDR2 SVGAGI. The CDR3 loop spans 15 amino acids. Trimming stripped 5 bases from V and 0 bases from J, with 11 bases between. The CDR3: CASSTRTASGNTIYF. CDR3 bases: TGTGCCAGCAGTACTCGGACAGCCTCTGGAAACACCATATATTTT.

The CDR3, as DNA: TGTGCCAGCAGTGAAAGGGGTCAGGCGCACGAGCAGTACTTC. It yields the protein CASSERGQAHEQYF. The rearrangement uses TRBV2 and TRBJ2-7; weak D call: TRBD1 (5 bases). Trimming pared 2 bases from V and 5 bases from J, leaving 13 bases between. The germline CDR1 and CDR2 sequences are SNHLY and FYNNEI. The CDR3 has 14 residues.

J is TRBJ2-5 and V is TRBV11-3; TRBD2 aligns across 11 bases. The CDR3 sequence is 15 residues long. V shed 5 bases, J shed 4 bases, and the junction held 6 bases outside the gene matches. Germline lookup yields CDR1 SGHNT and CDR2 YENEEA. CDR3 region: CASSRIAGGLETQYF. CDR3 nucleotide sequence: TGTGCCAGCAGCCGTATAGCGGGGGGGCTAGAGACCCAGTACTTC.

The rearrangement joins TRBV19 to TRBJ2-2; 10 nucleotides agree with TRBD2. This CDR3 contains 19 residues. The junction had 16 bases not matched to a gene; V was cut back by 3 bases and J by 6 bases. The germline V gene encodes CDR1 LNHDA and CDR2 SQIVND (reference sequence). The CDR3 nucleotides are TGTGCCAGTAGTATGGTTGGGCAGTTTTTAGCGGGAGGATCCGGGGAGCTGTTTTTT. It codes for CASSMVGQFLAGGSGELFF.

This clone counts as medium-sized. The genes are TRBV28 and TRBJ1-5; D not certain. CDR3 size: 14 residues. In germline, CDR1 is MDHEN, CDR2 SYDVKM. V lost 3 bases, J lost 3 bases, and 9 bases lay in between. The CDR3 region is CASSFGEFNQPQHF. The DNA of the CDR3 is TGTGCCAGCAGTTTTGGGGAGTTCAATCAGCCCCAGCATTTT.

The genes are TRBV2 and TRBJ1-3; 7 nucleotides match TRBD1. Trimming cost V 6 bases and J 3 bases; bases outside gene matches: 8. The length of the CDR3 is 15 residues. Germline-derived CDR1 and CDR2 are SNHLY and FYNNEI. As DNA, the CDR3 is TGTGCCAGCAGAGAGCGACAGGGAAGTGGAAACACCATATATTTT. Translation: CASRERQGSGNTIYF.

The rearrangement links TRBV29-1 to TRBJ1-2; D might be TRBD1 (6 bases). The CDR3 runs 8 residues. The germline CDR1 and CDR2 sequences are SQVTM and ANQGSEA. CDR3 protein: CRGGEDTF. In nucleotides, the CDR3 is TGCAGGGGGGGCGAGGACACCTTC.

This CDR3 is CASSVGVGQGARGELFF. In DNA, the CDR3 is TGTGCCAGCAGCGTAGGGGTTGGACAGGGGGCGCGCGGGGAGCTGTTTTTT. The chain joins TRBV9 to TRBJ2-2; 11 nucleotides line up with TRBD1. Germline CDR1 and CDR2: SGDLS and YYNGEE. Trimming removed 0 bases from V and 7 bases from J; junction bases left unmatched: 8. The CDR3 consists of 17 residues.

The genes are TRBV7-8 and TRBJ1-2; weak D call: TRBD1 (5 bases). The CDR3 runs 15 residues. CDR1 and CDR2 from the germline V gene are SGHVS and FQNEAQ. The V end lost 5 bases, the J end lost 7 bases, and 20 bases lay between the germline ends. CDR3 sequence reads: CASSQRQSRATGYTF. The DNA for the CDR3 is TGTGCCAGCAGCCAAAGACAGTCCCGGGCTACTGGCTACACCTTC.

The chain uses TRBV7-2 and TRBJ1-6; possible D gene TRBD1, 6 bases. Trimming pared 4 bases from V and 6 bases from J, leaving 19 bases between. The CDR3 loop spans 17 amino acids. Germline CDR1 is SGHTA and CDR2 is FQGNSA. CDR3 sequence (DNA): TGTGCCAGCAGCTCGGAAAAACAGGGTTATAGTAATTCACCCCTCCACTTT. Its translation: CASSSEKQGYSNSPLHF.

The chain couples TRBV2 to TRBJ1-3, with 7 bases that match TRBD1. The junction had 7 bases not matched to a gene; V was cut back by 9 bases and J by 2 bases. In germline, CDR1 is SNHLY, CDR2 FYNNEI. The CDR3 is 14 amino acids. In DNA form, the CDR3 reads TGTGCCAGTACGACAGGGTCTGCTGGAAACACCATATATTTT. This codes for CASTTGSAGNTIYF.

This clone showed up just once. The junction departs from germline at one end; a sequencing error may be responsible. The rearrangement links TRBV7-7 to TRBJ2-5; 14 bases match TRBD2. CDR3 length: 16 residues. In germline, CDR1 is SSHAT, CDR2 FNYEAQ (reference sequence). The CDR3 loop is CASSLGLAGVQETQYF. CDR3 DNA: TGTGCTAGCAGCTTGGGACTAGCGGGAGTACAAGAGACCCAGTACTTC. Looking up the rest from reference TRBV7-7 and TRBJ2-5 gives the full variable domain: GAGVSQSPRYKVTKRGQDVTLRCDPISSHATLYWYQQALGQGPEFLTYFNYEAQPDKSGLPSDRFSAERPEGSISTLTIQRTEQRDSAMYRCASSLGLAGVQETQYFGPGTRLLVL.

The chain links TRBV27 to TRBJ1-2, with 10 nucleotides matching TRBD1. The CDR3 is 16 amino acids. CDR1 is MNHEY and CDR2 is SMNVEV in the germline V gene (reference sequence). Losses at the gene ends were 2 bases for V and 0 bases for J; bases not matched to a gene: 3. The CDR3 loop is CASSLLGTGANYGYTF. Here the CDR3 DNA reads TGTGCCAGCAGTTTACTAGGGACAGGGGCTAACTATGGCTACACCTTC.

The rearrangement joins TRBV7-2 to TRBJ2-2; 10 positions agree with TRBD2. J gave up 4 bases and V 8 bases, and 13 bases lay outside the gene matches. CDR3 length: 17 amino acids. The germline V gene encodes CDR1 SGHTA and CDR2 FQGNSA. The CDR3: CASQLSPSGSSTGELFF. The CDR3 DNA reads as TGTGCCAGCCAACTTTCTCCTAGCGGGAGTAGCACCGGGGAGCTGTTTTTT.

J is TRBJ2-2 and V is TRBV29-1, with a tentative D call TRBD2 (6 bases). The germline gives CDR1 SQVTM, CDR2 ANQGSEA. The CDR3 is 14 amino acids. Trimming shortened V by 4 bases and J by 0 bases, and 9 bases separated the two germline ends. DNA of the CDR3: TGCAGCGTTGGAGGCGGGACGAACACCGGGGAGCTGTTTTTT. Encoded protein: CSVGGGTNTGELFF.

This clone was seen a single time. The J gene is TRBJ1-1, the V gene TRBV6-6; the D gene is possibly TRBD1 (5 bases). V was pared by 4 bases and J by 6 bases, with 15 bases between. This CDR3 region has 14 residues. Germline lookup yields CDR1 MNHNY and CDR2 SVGAGI (reference sequence). The DNA of the CDR3 is TGTGCCAGCAGTTGGCAGGGTTCTCAGGCTGAAGCTTTCTTT. The encoded protein is CASSWQGSQAEAFF.

This clone has a handful of counts. The rearrangement joins TRBV7-9 to TRBJ1-1, with D unclear. There are 11 residues in the CDR3. Per germline, CDR1 SEHNR and CDR2 FQNEAQ (reference sequence). V gave up 6 bases and J gave up 7 bases, with 9 bases separating them. The chain's CDR3 is CASSTAGEAFF. CDR3 sequence (DNA): TGTGCCAGCAGTACGGCCGGTGAAGCTTTCTTT.

This chain links TRBV21-1 with TRBJ2-7; TRBD1 was called by the table and not checked on the DNA. TRBV21-1 corresponds to a pseudogene. The CDR3 has 19 amino acids. The CDR3 protein is CASSKEWKGGQGKNYEQYF. CDR3 DNA sequence: TGTGCCAGCAGCAAAGAGTGGAAGGGAGGACAGGGCAAAAACTACGAGCAGTACTTC.

The chain is built from TRBV7-2 and TRBJ1-4; 8 bases are a match to TRBD1. Germline V CDR1 and CDR2: SGHTA, FQGNSA. The V and J ends lost 5 bases and 4 bases, in that order; junction bases with no gene match: 6. This CDR3 spans 15 amino acids. In DNA, the CDR3 is TGTGCCAGCAGCACGGACAGGGCCTTTAATGAAAAACTGTTTTTT. Its protein is CASSTDRAFNEKLFF.

The DNA of the CDR3 is TGCAGCGTTGAAGGAGGGGCCGGCTACACCTTC. This sequence encodes CSVEGGAGYTF. V is TRBV29-1 and J is TRBJ1-2; tentative D call: TRBD1 (5 bases). This CDR3 spans 11 amino acids. V gave up 1 base and J gave up 8 bases, with 8 bases separating them. Germline CDR1 reads SQVTM; CDR2 reads ANQGSEA. The variable domain in full, completed from reference TRBV29-1 and TRBJ1-2, reads SAVISQKPSRDICQRGTSLTIQCQVDSQVTMMFWYRQQPGQSLTLIATANQGSEATYESGFVIDKFPISRPNLTFSTLTVSNMSPEDSSIYLCSVEGGAGYTFGSGTRLTVV.

This rearrangement joins TRBV12-3 or TRBV12-4 to TRBJ2-5; TRBD2 matches 7 bases. The CDR3 is 13 amino acids. J was trimmed by 2 bases and V by 3 bases; bases with no gene match: 0. CDR3 residues: CASSFGGQETQYF. The CDR3 region has the DNA TGTGCCAGCAGTTTCGGGGGGCAAGAGACCCAGTACTTC.

The chain is built from TRBV18 and TRBJ2-1; D is possibly TRBD1 or TRBD2 (5 bases each). The CDR3 consists of 15 residues. V was trimmed by 3 bases and J by 12 bases, leaving 21 bases between them. Germline assignment: CDR1 KGHSH and CDR2 LQKENI. This chain's CDR3 is CASSPPGPEESGQFF. The CDR3 coding sequence is TGTGCCAGCTCACCCCCGGGACCAGAAGAGTCGGGGCAGTTCTTC.

The gene calls are TRBV18 and TRBJ1-1, with a possible D match to TRBD1 (5 bases). The CDR3 covers 15 residues. Germline values: CDR1 KGHSH, CDR2 LQKENI. Trimming took 6 bases from V and 1 from J, leaving 15 bases between them. CDR3 protein: CASSFGQGANTEAFF. The CDR3 region has the DNA TGTGCCAGCTCCTTCGGACAAGGGGCGAACACTGAAGCTTTCTTT. Complete variable domain (other parts from reference TRBV18 and TRBJ1-1): NAGVMQNPRHLVRRRGQEARLRCSPMKGHSHVYWYRQLPEEGLKFMVYLQKENIIDESGMPKERFSAEFPKEGPSILRIQQVVRGDSAAYFCASSFGQGANTEAFFGQGTRLTVV.

This clone was counted once. This chain uses TRBV20-1 with TRBJ2-1; no definite D call. Trimming took 3 bases from V and 7 from J, leaving 7 bases between them. This CDR3 contains 11 residues. Per germline, CDR1 DFQATT and CDR2 SNEGSKA (reference sequence). The CDR3 protein is CSASIWNEQFF. The CDR3 nucleotides are TGCAGTGCTAGTATCTGGAATGAGCAGTTCTTC.

The chain has TRBV6-5 and TRBJ1-6, with a possible D match to TRBD1 (5 bases). The CDR3 contains 15 residues. Trimming took 2 bases from V and 9 from J, leaving 14 bases between them. The germline V gene encodes CDR1 MNHEY and CDR2 SVGAGI. The CDR3 coding sequence is TGTGCCAGCAGTTACGACGGGGGGGTAACTTCACCCCTCCACTTT. Protein sequence: CASSYDGGVTSPLHF.